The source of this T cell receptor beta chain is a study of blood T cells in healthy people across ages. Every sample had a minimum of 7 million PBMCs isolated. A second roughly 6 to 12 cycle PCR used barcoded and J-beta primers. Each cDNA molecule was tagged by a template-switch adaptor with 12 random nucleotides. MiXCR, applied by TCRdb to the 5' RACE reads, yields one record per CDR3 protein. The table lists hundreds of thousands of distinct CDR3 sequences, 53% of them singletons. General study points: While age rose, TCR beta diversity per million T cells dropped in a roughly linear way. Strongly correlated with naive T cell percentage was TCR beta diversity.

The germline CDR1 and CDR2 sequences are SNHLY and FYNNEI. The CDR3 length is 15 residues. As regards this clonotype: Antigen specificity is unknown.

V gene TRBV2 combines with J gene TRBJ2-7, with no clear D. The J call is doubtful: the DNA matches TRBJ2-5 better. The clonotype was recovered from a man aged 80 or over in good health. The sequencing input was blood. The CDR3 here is CASSHPRDFRETQYF. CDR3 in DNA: TGTGCCAGCAGCCACCCGCGAGACTTTCGGGAGACCCAGTACTTC.